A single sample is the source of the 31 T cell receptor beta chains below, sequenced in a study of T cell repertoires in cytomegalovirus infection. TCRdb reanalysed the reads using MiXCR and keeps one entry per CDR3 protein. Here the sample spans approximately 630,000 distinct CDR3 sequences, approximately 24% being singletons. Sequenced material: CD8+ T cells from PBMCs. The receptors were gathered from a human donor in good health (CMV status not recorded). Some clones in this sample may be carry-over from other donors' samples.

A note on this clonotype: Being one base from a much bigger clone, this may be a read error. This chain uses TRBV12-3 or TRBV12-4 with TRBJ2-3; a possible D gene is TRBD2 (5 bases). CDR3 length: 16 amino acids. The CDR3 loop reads CASSFSTESSTDAQYF. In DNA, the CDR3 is TGTGCCAGCAGTTTCAGTACAGAGTCTAGCACAGATGCGCAGTATTTT.

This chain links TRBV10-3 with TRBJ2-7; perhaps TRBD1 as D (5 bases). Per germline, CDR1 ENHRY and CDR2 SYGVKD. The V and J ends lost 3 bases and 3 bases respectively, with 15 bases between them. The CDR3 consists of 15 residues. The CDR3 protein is CAISEKGPTSYEQYF. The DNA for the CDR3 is TGTGCCATCAGTGAAAAGGGGCCAACCAGCTACGAGCAGTACTTC.

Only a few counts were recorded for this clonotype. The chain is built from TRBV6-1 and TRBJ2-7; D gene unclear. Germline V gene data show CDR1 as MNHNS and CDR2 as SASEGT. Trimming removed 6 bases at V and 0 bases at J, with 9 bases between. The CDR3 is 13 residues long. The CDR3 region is CASSPMGSYEQYF. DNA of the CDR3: TGTGCCAGCAGCCCTATGGGCTCCTACGAGCAGTACTTC.

In DNA, the CDR3 is TGTGCCAGCAATCCATTAGGACTAGCGGCCTACAATGAGCAGTTCTTC. It is translated as CASNPLGLAAYNEQFF. V usage is TRBV28 and J usage is TRBJ2-1, with 10 bases that match TRBD2. V shed 7 bases and J 2 bases; nucleotides not matched to a gene: 8. The length of the CDR3 is 16 residues. In germline, CDR1 is MDHEN, CDR2 SYDVKM.

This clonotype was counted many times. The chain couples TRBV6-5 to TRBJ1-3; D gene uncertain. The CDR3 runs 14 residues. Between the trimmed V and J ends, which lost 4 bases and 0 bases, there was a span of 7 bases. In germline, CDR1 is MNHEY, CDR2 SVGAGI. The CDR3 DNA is TGTGCCAGCAGTTCGGCGGGCTCTGGAAACACCATATATTTT. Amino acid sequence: CASSSAGSGNTIYF.

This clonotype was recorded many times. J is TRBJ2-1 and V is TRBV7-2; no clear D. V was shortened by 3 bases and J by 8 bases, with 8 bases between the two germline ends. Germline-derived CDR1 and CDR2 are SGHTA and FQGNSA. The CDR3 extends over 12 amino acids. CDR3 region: CASSFTGHEQFF. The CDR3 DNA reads TGTGCCAGCAGCTTTACGGGTCATGAGCAGTTCTTC.

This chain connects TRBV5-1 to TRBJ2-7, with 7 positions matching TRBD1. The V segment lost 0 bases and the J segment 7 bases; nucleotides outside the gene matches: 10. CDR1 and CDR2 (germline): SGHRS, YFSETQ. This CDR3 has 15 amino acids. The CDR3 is CASSLDWTGAGEQYV. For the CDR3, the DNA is TGCGCCAGCAGCTTGGACTGGACAGGCGCCGGGGAGCAGTACGTC.

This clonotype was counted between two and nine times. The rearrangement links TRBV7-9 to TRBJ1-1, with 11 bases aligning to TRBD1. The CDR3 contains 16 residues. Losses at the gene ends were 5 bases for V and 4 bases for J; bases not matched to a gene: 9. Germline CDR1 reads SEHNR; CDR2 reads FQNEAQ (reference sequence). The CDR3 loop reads CASSPVQDRGRTEAFF. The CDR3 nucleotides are TGTGCCAGCAGCCCGGTCCAGGACAGGGGGCGCACTGAAGCTTTCTTT.

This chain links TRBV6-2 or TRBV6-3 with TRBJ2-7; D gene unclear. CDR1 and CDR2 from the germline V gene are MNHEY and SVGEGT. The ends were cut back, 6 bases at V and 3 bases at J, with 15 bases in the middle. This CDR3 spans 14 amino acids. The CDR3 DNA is TGTGCCAGCAGCATGCCGGAGCTTAACTACGAGCAGTACTTC. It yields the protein CASSMPELNYEQYF.

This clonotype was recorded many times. The CDR3 region is CASTPPGTYYGYTF. CDR3 DNA sequence: TGTGCCAGCACCCCCCCGGGGACCTACTATGGCTACACCTTC. The gene calls are TRBV7-2 and TRBJ1-2; D is possibly TRBD1 (5 bases). CDR1 is SGHTA and CDR2 is FQGNSA in the germline V gene. The CDR3 spans 14 residues. Trimming left V 7 bases short and J 3 bases short, with 15 bases between.

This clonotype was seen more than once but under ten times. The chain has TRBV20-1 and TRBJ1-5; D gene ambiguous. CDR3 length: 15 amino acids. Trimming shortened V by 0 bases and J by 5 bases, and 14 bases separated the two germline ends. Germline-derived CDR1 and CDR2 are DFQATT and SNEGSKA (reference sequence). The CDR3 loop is CSAREGPGWDQPQHF. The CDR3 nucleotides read TGCAGTGCTAGAGAGGGTCCGGGCTGGGATCAGCCCCAGCATTTT.

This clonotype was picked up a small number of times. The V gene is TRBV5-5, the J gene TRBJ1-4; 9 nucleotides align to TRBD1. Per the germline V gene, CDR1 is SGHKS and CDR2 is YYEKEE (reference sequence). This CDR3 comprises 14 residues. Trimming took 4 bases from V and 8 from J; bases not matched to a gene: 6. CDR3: CASSEDRGGEKLFF. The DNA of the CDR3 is TGTGCCAGCAGCGAGGACAGGGGTGGCGAAAAACTGTTTTTT.

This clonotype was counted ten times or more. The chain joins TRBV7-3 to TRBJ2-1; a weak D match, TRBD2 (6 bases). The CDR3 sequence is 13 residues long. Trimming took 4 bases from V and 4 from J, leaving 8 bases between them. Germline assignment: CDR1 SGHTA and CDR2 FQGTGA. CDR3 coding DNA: TGTGCCAGCAGCTCCGGGACTTACAATGAGCAGTTCTTC. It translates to CASSSGTYNEQFF.

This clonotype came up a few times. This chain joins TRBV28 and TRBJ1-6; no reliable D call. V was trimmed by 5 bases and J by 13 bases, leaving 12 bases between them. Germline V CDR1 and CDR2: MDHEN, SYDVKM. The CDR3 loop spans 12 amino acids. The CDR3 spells CASSRHLGPLHF. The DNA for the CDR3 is TGTGCCAGCAGTCGACACTTGGGGCCCCTCCACTTT.

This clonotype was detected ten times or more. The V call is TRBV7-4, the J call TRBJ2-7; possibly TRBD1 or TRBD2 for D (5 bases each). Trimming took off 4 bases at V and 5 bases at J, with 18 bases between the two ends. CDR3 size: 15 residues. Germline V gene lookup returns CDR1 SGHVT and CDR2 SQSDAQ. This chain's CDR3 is CASSYTDEGLDEQYF. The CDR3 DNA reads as TGTGCCAGCAGCTATACTGACGAGGGGCTGGACGAGCAGTACTTC.

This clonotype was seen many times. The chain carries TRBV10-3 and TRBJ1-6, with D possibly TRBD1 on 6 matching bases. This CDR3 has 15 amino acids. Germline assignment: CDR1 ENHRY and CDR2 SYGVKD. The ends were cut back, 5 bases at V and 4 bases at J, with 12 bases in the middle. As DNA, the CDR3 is TGTGCCATCAGTAAGACAGGCCATTATAATTCACCCCTCCACTTT. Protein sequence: CAISKTGHYNSPLHF.

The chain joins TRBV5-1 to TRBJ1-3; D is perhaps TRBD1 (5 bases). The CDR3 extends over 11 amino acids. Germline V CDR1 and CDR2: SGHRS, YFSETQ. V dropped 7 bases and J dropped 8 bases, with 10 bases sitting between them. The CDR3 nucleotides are TGCGCCAGCGGCCGAGGGGACACCATATATTTT. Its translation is CASGRGDTIYF.

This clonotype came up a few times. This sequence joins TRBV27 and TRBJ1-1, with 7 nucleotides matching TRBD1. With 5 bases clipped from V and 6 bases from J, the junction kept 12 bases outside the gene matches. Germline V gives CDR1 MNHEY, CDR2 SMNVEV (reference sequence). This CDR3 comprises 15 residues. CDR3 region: CASSPFPGGLPEAFF. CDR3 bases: TGTGCCAGCAGTCCTTTCCCAGGGGGACTCCCTGAAGCTTTCTTT.

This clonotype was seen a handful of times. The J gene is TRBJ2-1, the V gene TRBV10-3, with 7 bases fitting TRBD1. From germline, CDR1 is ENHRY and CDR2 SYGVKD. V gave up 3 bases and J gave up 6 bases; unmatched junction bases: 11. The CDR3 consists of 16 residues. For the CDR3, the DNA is TGTGCCATCAGTGATCATGACAGGGAGTCAATCAATGAGCAGTTCTTC. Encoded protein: CAISDHDRESINEQFF.

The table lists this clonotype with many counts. CDR3 sequence (DNA): TGTGCCAGCAGCTCACTGGGCAGGAATGAAAAACTGTTTTTT. Protein product: CASSSLGRNEKLFF. The gene calls are TRBV7-2 and TRBJ1-4; D gene uncertain. V lost 4 bases and J 5 bases, leaving 11 bases between the germline ends. From germline, CDR1 is SGHTA and CDR2 FQGNSA. The CDR3 totals 14 residues.

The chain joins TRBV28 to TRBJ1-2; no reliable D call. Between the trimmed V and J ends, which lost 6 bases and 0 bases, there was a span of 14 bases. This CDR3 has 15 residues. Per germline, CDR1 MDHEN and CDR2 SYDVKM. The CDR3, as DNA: TGTGCCAGCAGGCCGGATTACCCCCCTAACTATGGCTACACCTTC. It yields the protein CASRPDYPPNYGYTF.

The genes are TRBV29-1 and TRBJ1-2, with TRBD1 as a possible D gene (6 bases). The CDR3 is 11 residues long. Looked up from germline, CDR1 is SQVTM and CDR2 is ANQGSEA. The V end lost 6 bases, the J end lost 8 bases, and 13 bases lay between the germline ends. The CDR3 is CSVPRQGGYTF. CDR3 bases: TGCAGCGTCCCCCGCCAGGGGGGCTACACCTTC.

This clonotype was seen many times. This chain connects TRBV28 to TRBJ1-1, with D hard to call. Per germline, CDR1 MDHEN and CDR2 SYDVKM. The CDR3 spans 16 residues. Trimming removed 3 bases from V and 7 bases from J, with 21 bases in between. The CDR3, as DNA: TGTGCCAGCAGTTTGAGAGGTCCGAGCCTGAAGGGTGAAGCTTTCTTT. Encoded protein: CASSLRGPSLKGEAFF.

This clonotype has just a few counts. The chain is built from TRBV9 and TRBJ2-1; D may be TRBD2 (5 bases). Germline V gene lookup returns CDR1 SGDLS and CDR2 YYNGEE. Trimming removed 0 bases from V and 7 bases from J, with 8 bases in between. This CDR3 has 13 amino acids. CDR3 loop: CASSVGGVNEQFF. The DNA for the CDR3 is TGTGCCAGCAGCGTAGGGGGAGTAAATGAGCAGTTCTTC.

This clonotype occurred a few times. CDR3 loop: CASSSWGNEQFF. CDR3 bases: TGTGCCAGCAGTTCATGGGGGAATGAGCAGTTCTTC. The J gene is TRBJ2-1, the V gene TRBV27; D is possibly TRBD1 or TRBD2 (5 bases each). V gave up 4 bases and J gave up 7 bases, with 8 bases separating them. This CDR3 spans 12 amino acids. Germline CDR1 MNHEY, CDR2 SMNVEV (reference sequence).

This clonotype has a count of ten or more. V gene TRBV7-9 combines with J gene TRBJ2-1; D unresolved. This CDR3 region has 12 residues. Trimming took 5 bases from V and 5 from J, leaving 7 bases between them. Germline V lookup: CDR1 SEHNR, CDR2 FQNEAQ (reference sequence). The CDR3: CASSPGHNEQFF. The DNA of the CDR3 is TGTGCCAGCAGCCCCGGCCACAATGAGCAGTTCTTC. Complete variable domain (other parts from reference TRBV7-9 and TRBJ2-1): DTGVSQNPRHKITKRGQNVTFRCDPISEHNRLYWYRQTLGQGPEFLTYFQNEAQLEKSRLLSDRFSAERPKGSFSTLEIQRTEQGDSAMYLCASSPGHNEQFFGPGTRLTVL.

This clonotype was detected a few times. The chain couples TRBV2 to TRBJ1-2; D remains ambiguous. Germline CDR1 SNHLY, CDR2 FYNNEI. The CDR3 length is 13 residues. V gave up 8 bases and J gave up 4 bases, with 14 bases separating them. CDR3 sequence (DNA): TGTGCCAGCGTCGGCGGGCGAATCTATGGCTACACCTTC. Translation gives CASVGGRIYGYTF.

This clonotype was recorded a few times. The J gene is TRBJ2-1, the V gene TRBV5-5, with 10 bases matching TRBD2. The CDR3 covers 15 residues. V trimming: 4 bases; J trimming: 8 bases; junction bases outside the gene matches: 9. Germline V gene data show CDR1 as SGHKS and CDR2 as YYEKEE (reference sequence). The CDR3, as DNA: TGTGCCAGCAGCCTTAAGCGGGGGGGTATCGATGAGCAGTTCTTC. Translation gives CASSLKRGGIDEQFF.

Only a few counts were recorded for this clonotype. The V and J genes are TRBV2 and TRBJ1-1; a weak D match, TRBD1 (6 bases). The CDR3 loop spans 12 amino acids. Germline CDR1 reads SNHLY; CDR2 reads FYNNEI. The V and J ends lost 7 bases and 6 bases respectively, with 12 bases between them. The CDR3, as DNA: TGTGCCAGCATACAGGGACTCGCTGAAGCTTTCTTT. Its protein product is CASIQGLAEAFF.

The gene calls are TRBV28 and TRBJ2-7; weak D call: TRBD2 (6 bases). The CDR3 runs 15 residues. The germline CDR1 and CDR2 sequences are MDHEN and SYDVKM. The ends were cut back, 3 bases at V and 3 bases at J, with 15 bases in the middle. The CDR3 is CASSLASDRDYEQYV. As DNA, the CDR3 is TGTGCCAGCAGTTTGGCTAGCGATCGAGACTACGAGCAGTACGTC.

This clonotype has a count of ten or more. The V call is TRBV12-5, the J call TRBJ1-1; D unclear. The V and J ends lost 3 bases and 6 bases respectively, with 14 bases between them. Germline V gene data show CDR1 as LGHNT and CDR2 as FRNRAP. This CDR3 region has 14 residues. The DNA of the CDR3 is TGTGCTAGTGGTTTTACCGGGGTGATGGCTGAAGCTTTCTTT. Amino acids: CASGFTGVMAEAFF.